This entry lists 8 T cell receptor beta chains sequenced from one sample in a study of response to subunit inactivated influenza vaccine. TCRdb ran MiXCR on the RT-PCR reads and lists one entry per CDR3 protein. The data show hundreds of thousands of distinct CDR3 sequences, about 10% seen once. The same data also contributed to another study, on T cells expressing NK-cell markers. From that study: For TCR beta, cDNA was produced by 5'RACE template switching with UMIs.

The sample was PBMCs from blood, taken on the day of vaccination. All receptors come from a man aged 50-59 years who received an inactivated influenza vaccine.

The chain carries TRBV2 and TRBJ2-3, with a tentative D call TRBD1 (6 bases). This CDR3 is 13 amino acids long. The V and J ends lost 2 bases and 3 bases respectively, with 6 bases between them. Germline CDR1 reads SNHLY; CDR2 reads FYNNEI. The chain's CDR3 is CASSETGTDTQYF. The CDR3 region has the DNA TGTGCCAGCAGTGAAACAGGGACAGATACGCAGTATTTT.

CDR3 residues: CASSYRAGVASGELFF. The CDR3 DNA reads as TGTGCCAGCAGTTACCGAGCGGGAGTAGCTTCCGGGGAGCTGTTTTTT. The rearrangement uses TRBV6-2 or TRBV6-3 and TRBJ2-2, with 8 bases identical to TRBD2. Germline V gene lookup returns CDR1 MNHEY and CDR2 SVGEGT. After removal of 2 bases from V and 6 bases from J, the junction contained 8 bases not matched to a gene. The CDR3 is 16 residues long.

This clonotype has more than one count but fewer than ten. The CDR3 coding sequence is TGTGCCAGCAGCCCAGGTACCCTGGCGGGCGAGCAGTACTTC. Translating gives CASSPGTLAGEQYF. The chain recombines TRBV12-3 or TRBV12-4 with TRBJ2-7; a possible D gene is TRBD2 (5 bases). V was cut by 6 bases and J by 6 bases, with 18 bases left in between. CDR3 length: 14 amino acids.

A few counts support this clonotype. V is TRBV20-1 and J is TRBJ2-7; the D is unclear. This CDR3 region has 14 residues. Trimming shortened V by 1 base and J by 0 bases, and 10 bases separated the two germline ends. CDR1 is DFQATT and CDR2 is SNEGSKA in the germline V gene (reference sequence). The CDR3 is CSARVMGSSYEQYF. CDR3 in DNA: TGCAGTGCTAGAGTAATGGGAAGCTCCTACGAGCAGTACTTC.

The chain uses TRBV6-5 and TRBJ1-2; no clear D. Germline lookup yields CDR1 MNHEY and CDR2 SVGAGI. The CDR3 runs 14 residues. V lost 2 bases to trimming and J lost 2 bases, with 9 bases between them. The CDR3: CASSYTQGNYGYTF. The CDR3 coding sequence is TGTGCCAGCAGTTACACCCAAGGGAACTATGGCTACACCTTC.

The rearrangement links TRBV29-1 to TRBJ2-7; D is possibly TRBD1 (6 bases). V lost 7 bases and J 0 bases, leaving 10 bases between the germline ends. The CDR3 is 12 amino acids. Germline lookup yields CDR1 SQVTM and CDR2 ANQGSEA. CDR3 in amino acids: CSAQDSSYEQYF. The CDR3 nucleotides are TGCAGCGCCCAGGACAGCTCCTACGAGCAGTACTTC.

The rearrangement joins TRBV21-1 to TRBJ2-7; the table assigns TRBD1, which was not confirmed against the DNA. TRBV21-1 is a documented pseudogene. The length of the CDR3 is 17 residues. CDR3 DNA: TGTGCCAGCAGCAAAGACAGGGGAAACTTTTCCTCCTACGAGCAGTACTTC. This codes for CASSKDRGNFSSYEQYF.

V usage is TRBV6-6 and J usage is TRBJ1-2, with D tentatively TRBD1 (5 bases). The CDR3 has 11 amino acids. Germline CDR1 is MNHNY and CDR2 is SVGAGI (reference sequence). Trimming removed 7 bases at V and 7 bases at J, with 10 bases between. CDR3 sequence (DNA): TGTGCCAGCACCACAGGCGGTGGCTACACCTTC. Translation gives CASTTGGGYTF.